Listed here are 23 T cell receptor beta chains from one sample, sequenced in a study of T cell changes during pregnancy in multiple sclerosis. Measured with immunoSEQ multiplex PCR; TCRdb has only the in-frame clones, and not every one. Among over 65,000 clones listed, about 90% were seen once. Sequences were derived from peripheral blood, sampled in the second trimester of pregnancy. The receptors derive from a female donor with multiple sclerosis, enrolled in a pregnancy study.

This clone was detected only a few times. This chain uses TRBV2 with TRBJ2-3, with 8 bases lining up with TRBD2. Germline CDR1 reads SNHLY; CDR2 reads FYNNEI. The CDR3 extends over 17 amino acids. V was pared by 4 bases and J by 2 bases, with 11 bases of the junction left unmatched. This chain's CDR3 is CASSGGPERGSTDTQYF. As DNA, the CDR3 is TGTGCCAGCAGTGGGGGCCCCGAGCGGGGGTCCACAGATACGCAGTATTTT.

The rearrangement links TRBV9 to TRBJ1-2; no clear D. The CDR3 is 12 residues long. V shed 4 bases and J shed 5 bases, with 9 bases lying between them. Germline V lookup: CDR1 SGDLS, CDR2 YYNGEE. The CDR3 coding sequence is TGTGCCAGCAGCCCCCCCGGGTATGGCTACACCTTC. Amino acids: CASSPPGYGYTF.

The chain is built from TRBV4-3 and TRBJ2-2, with 8 nucleotides matching TRBD2. Trimming removed 0 bases from V and 2 bases from J; junction bases left unmatched: 8. From germline, CDR1 is LGHNA and CDR2 YSLEER. This CDR3 comprises 18 residues. The CDR3 coding sequence is TGCGCCAGCAGCCAAGACCGAGTAGCGGGGCTTAACACCGGGGAGCTGTTTTTT. Translating it yields CASSQDRVAGLNTGELFF.

The chain uses TRBV4-3 and TRBJ2-5; possible D gene TRBD1, 6 bases. V shed 3 bases and J shed 5 bases, with 10 bases lying between them. Germline CDR1 is LGHNA and CDR2 is YSLEER. The CDR3 covers 13 residues. This CDR3 reads CASSQGTMETQYF. The DNA for the CDR3 is TGCGCCAGCAGCCAGGGGACAATGGAGACCCAGTACTTC.

The chain recombines TRBV2 with TRBJ2-1; 8 nucleotides match TRBD2. V lost 6 bases, J lost 6 bases, and 16 bases stayed unmatched. The CDR3 spans 17 residues. Germline V gene data show CDR1 as SNHLY and CDR2 as FYNNEI. The DNA of the CDR3 is TGTGCCAGCAGGGAAACCCACCGCGGGGGGCCCTCCAATGAGCAGTTCTTC. This sequence encodes CASRETHRGGPSNEQFF.

The V and J genes are TRBV6-6 and TRBJ2-1; 9 nucleotides align to TRBD2. CDR1 is MNHNY and CDR2 is SVGAGI in the germline V gene (reference sequence). V dropped 6 bases and J dropped 9; count of bases not matched to a gene: 12. This CDR3 is 15 amino acids long. The CDR3 spells CASRFVASGEGEQFF. CDR3 nucleotides: TGTGCCAGCAGGTTCGTGGCTAGCGGGGAGGGTGAGCAGTTCTTC.

This clone was seen more than once but under ten times. The chain has TRBV29-1 and TRBJ1-4; no definite D call. CDR1 and CDR2 from the germline V gene are SQVTM and ANQGSEA. The V end lost 5 bases, the J end lost 8 bases, and 6 bases lay between the germline ends. The CDR3 length is 10 residues. The CDR3 DNA reads as TGCAGCGTTCTAGACGAAAAACTGTTTTTT. Protein: CSVLDEKLFF.

V gene TRBV11-2 combines with J gene TRBJ1-1; 7 bases fit TRBD1. V shed 7 bases and J 5 bases; nucleotides not matched to a gene: 16. The CDR3 spans 16 residues. In germline, CDR1 is SGHAT, CDR2 FQNNGV. The CDR3 nucleotides read TGTGCCAGCAAGGAGGGACATGGCAGGGGGTGGACTGAAGCTTTCTTT. This gives the protein CASKEGHGRGWTEAFF.

The chain recombines TRBV27 with TRBJ2-7, with TRBD1 matching 11 bases. Trimming at V came to 3 bases and at J to 1 base, leaving 5 bases not matched to a gene. The CDR3 spans 16 residues. Germline CDR1 MNHEY, CDR2 SMNVEV (reference sequence). DNA for the CDR3: TGTGCCAGCAGTTTCCTCCGGGACAGGGGGTCCTACGAGCAGTACTTC. Translating gives CASSFLRDRGSYEQYF.

The chain joins TRBV9 to TRBJ2-3, with 9 bases aligning to TRBD2. Looked up from germline, CDR1 is SGDLS and CDR2 is YYNGEE. The CDR3 length is 15 residues. The J segment lost 0 bases and the V segment lost 3 bases, leaving 2 bases of the junction unmatched. Here the CDR3 reads CASSGLAVSTDTQYF. The CDR3, as DNA: TGTGCCAGCAGCGGACTAGCGGTTAGCACAGATACGCAGTATTTT.

The CDR3 is CASSHFRGTGTDTQYF. As DNA, the CDR3 is TGTGCCAGCAGCCACTTCCGGGGGACGGGGACAGATACGCAGTATTTT. The genes are TRBV11-2 and TRBJ2-3; TRBD2 is a possible D gene (6 bases). The CDR3 is 16 amino acids. Looked up from germline, CDR1 is SGHAT and CDR2 is FQNNGV. Trimming pared 5 bases from V and 3 bases from J, leaving 18 bases between.

J is TRBJ2-2 and V is TRBV7-3; D is undetermined. The length of the CDR3 is 13 residues. Germline-derived CDR1 and CDR2 are SGHTA and FQGTGA. Deletions cut 3 bases from V and 1 base from J, with 3 bases between. CDR3 amino acids: CASSFMNTGELFF. The CDR3 region has the DNA TGTGCCAGCAGCTTCATGAACACCGGGGAGCTGTTTTTT.

The chain uses TRBV9 and TRBJ2-4; 7 nucleotides align to TRBD2. The junction had 11 bases not matched to a gene; V was cut back by 3 bases and J by 11 bases. The CDR3 contains 14 residues. Germline assignment: CDR1 SGDLS and CDR2 YYNGEE. The chain's CDR3 is CASSGGTQGGLQYF. In nucleotides, the CDR3 is TGTGCCAGCAGCGGGGGGACGCAGGGAGGGCTTCAGTACTTC.

Here the CDR3 DNA reads TGTGCCAGCATGCCGCGGGGAGTAGTATACGAGCAGTACTTC. Encoded protein: CASMPRGVVYEQYF. The chain couples TRBV28 to TRBJ2-7; perhaps TRBD2 as D (6 bases). With 7 bases removed from V and 4 bases from J, the gap between germline ends came to 17 bases. Germline loops: CDR1 MDHEN, CDR2 SYDVKM. This CDR3 comprises 14 residues.

V and J are TRBV9 and TRBJ1-4; 8 bases are a match to TRBD1. V gave up 4 bases and J gave up 5 bases; unmatched junction bases: 10. Per germline, CDR1 SGDLS and CDR2 YYNGEE. The CDR3 contains 16 residues. The CDR3 DNA follows: TGTGCCAGCAGCTTACAACCGACAGGGGCAAATGAAAAACTGTTTTTT. It encodes CASSLQPTGANEKLFF. The whole variable domain, filled in from reference TRBV9 and TRBJ1-4, reads DSGVTQTPKHLITATGQRVTLRCSPRSGDLSVYWYQQSLDQGLQFLIQYYNGEERAKGNILERFSAQQFPDLHSELNLSSLELGDSALYFCASSLQPTGANEKLFFGSGTQLSVL.

V usage is TRBV5-6 and J usage is TRBJ1-5; a weak D match, TRBD1 (5 bases). The V and J ends lost 4 bases and 5 bases respectively, with 7 bases between them. Germline V gene lookup returns CDR1 SGHDT and CDR2 YYEEEE. CDR3 size: 12 residues. CDR3 protein: CASSQQDQPQHF. CDR3 in DNA: TGTGCCAGCAGCCAACAGGATCAGCCCCAGCATTTT.

This sequence joins TRBV29-1 and TRBJ2-2, with a tentative D call TRBD1 (6 bases). This CDR3 has 13 residues. Germline CDR1 is SQVTM and CDR2 is ANQGSEA. V was cut by 6 bases and J by 7 bases, with 15 bases left in between. The DNA of the CDR3 is TGCAGCGTGGCGGCAGGGGTTAACGGGGAGCTGTTTTTT. Protein sequence: CSVAAGVNGELFF.

CDR3 loop: CSVAKGQDISGNTIYF. CDR3 nucleotide sequence: TGCAGCGTAGCCAAAGGACAGGACATATCTGGAAACACCATATATTTT. The chain uses TRBV29-1 and TRBJ1-3, with 7 bases that match TRBD1. CDR3 length equals 16 residues. Germline loops: CDR1 SQVTM, CDR2 ANQGSEA. With 6 bases clipped from V and 1 base from J, the junction kept 12 bases outside the gene matches.

This chain joins TRBV12-2 and TRBJ2-2; the table calls TRBD1, which could not be checked here. TRBV12-2 is a listed pseudogene. The CDR3 runs 17 residues. CDR3 sequence reads: CASRLRAGTGLTGELFF. In nucleotides, the CDR3 is TGTGCAAGTCGCCTTCGTGCCGGGACAGGGTTAACCGGGGAGCTGTTTTTT.

In its sample, this clone was seen once. CDR3 coding DNA: TGTGCCACCCGGACTAGCGGGGGGCAAGAGACCCAGTACTTC. It yields the protein CATRTSGGQETQYF. The chain is built from TRBV10-3 and TRBJ2-5; 14 bases line up with TRBD2. The CDR3 has 14 residues. Trimming took 10 bases from V and 2 from J; bases not matched to a gene: 3. Germline CDR1 and CDR2: ENHRY and SYGVKD.

The CDR3, as DNA: TGTGCCAGCAGCTTAGTCTGGGGGGTAGAGACCCAGTACTTC. Translated: CASSLVWGVETQYF. This chain connects TRBV11-2 to TRBJ2-5, with D perhaps matching TRBD2 (6 bases). Germline V lookup: CDR1 SGHAT, CDR2 FQNNGV. This CDR3 is built from 14 residues. Between the trimmed V and J ends, which lost 1 base and 4 bases, there was a span of 10 bases.

The CDR3 spells CASSFTGAKNIQYF. Written as DNA, the CDR3 is TGTGCCAGCAGCTTTACAGGGGCCAAAAACATTCAGTACTTC. The V call is TRBV7-2, the J call TRBJ2-4; maybe TRBD1 (6 bases). The germline gives CDR1 SGHTA, CDR2 FQGNSA. The V and J ends lost 3 bases and 1 base respectively, with 7 bases between them. This CDR3 is built from 14 residues. Full variable domain (missing parts from reference TRBV7-2 and TRBJ2-4): GAGVSQSPSNKVTEKGKDVELRCDPISGHTALYWYRQSLGQGLEFLIYFQGNSAPDKSGLPSDRFSAERTGGSVSTLTIQRTQQEDSAVYLCASSFTGAKNIQYFGAGTRLSVL.

Here the CDR3 reads CATSAVRGTFLYGYTF. The CDR3 DNA sequence: TGTGCCACCAGCGCGGTCAGGGGGACCTTTCTTTATGGCTACACCTTC. J is TRBJ1-2 and V is TRBV15, with 7 positions matching TRBD1. Germline CDR1 LNHNV, CDR2 YYDKDF (reference sequence). The junction had 14 bases not matched to a gene; V was cut back by 5 bases and J by 5 bases. The CDR3 totals 16 residues.